Below, 8 T cell receptor beta chains from the same sample are listed, as sequenced in a study of spatial heterogeneity in lung cancer. The time point: blood at routine non-recurrence follow-up after resection. TCRdb analysed the 5' RACE reads with MiXCR anew, one entry per CDR3 protein. The data hold tens of thousands of distinct CDR3 sequences, with approximately 19% observed a single time. The specimen comprised PBMCs, sampled at follow-up. Receptors originate from a male donor with early-stage non-small cell lung cancer.

This chain connects TRBV7-2 to TRBJ1-1; D gene ambiguous. Germline loops: CDR1 SGHTA, CDR2 FQGNSA. This CDR3 contains 15 residues. Trimming left V 1 base short and J 0 bases short, with 9 bases between. The CDR3 spells CASSLESMMNTEAFF. CDR3 bases: TGTGCCAGCAGCTTAGAATCGATGATGAACACTGAAGCTTTCTTT.

The table lists this clonotype with many counts. The chain combines TRBV24-1 with TRBJ2-5; D is unclear. The CDR3 totals 11 residues. Germline assignment: CDR1 KGHDR and CDR2 SFDVKD. The V end lost 1 base, the J end lost 5 bases, and 1 base lay between the germline ends. The CDR3 reads CATSDFETQYF. CDR3 nucleotide sequence: TGTGCCACCAGTGATTTTGAGACCCAGTACTTC.

Many counts were recorded for this clonotype. This chain connects TRBV6-6 to TRBJ2-1; D perhaps matches TRBD1 (6 bases). This CDR3 is built from 14 residues. Between the trimmed V and J ends, which lost 5 bases and 6 bases, there was a span of 14 bases. Germline V gene lookup returns CDR1 MNHNY and CDR2 SVGAGI (reference sequence). The CDR3 DNA is TGTGCCAGCAGTACATCCGGGACAATCAATGAGCAGTTCTTC. Protein sequence: CASSTSGTINEQFF.

The chain carries TRBV12-3 or TRBV12-4 and TRBJ2-7, with TRBD1 matching 8 bases. The CDR3 sequence is 13 residues long. This CDR3 is CVPRQGQDYEQYF. The CDR3 nucleotides are TGTGTTCCTCGACAGGGGCAAGACTACGAGCAGTACTTC.

This clonotype has just a few counts. The chain recombines TRBV29-1 with TRBJ1-6; TRBD1 is a possible D gene (5 bases). Trimming pared 7 bases from V and 7 bases from J, leaving 11 bases between. This CDR3 has 12 amino acids. Germline V gene lookup returns CDR1 SQVTM and CDR2 ANQGSEA. CDR3 nucleotide sequence: TGCAGCGCCCGGGACGGAAATTCACCCCTCCACTTT. It translates to CSARDGNSPLHF. Full variable domain (outside the CDR3, taken from reference TRBV29-1 and TRBJ1-6): SAVISQKPSRDICQRGTSLTIQCQVDSQVTMMFWYRQQPGQSLTLIATANQGSEATYESGFVIDKFPISRPNLTFSTLTVSNMSPEDSSIYLCSARDGNSPLHFGNGTRLTVT.

This clonotype was counted ten times or more. The chain joins TRBV3-1 to TRBJ2-7, with 9 bases matching TRBD2. CDR1 and CDR2 (germline): LGHDT, YNNKEL (reference sequence). This CDR3 is built from 12 residues. The CDR3 nucleotides are TGTGCTAGCGGGAGCGGAGGTTACGAGCAGTACTTC. Translated, it gives CASGSGGYEQYF.

The chain employs TRBV24-1 and TRBJ2-1; D possibly corresponds to TRBD1 (6 bases). The CDR3 is made up of 15 amino acids. Germline CDR1 is KGHDR and CDR2 is SFDVKD. Trimming took off 3 bases at V and 3 bases at J, with 11 bases between the two ends. The CDR3 DNA is TGTGCCACCAGTGATGCCGGGACAAACTACAATGAGCAGTTCTTC. Protein: CATSDAGTNYNEQFF.

This clonotype showed up just a few times. The chain links TRBV2 to TRBJ2-7; possible D gene TRBD2, 5 bases. The CDR3 is 13 residues long. Germline V CDR1 and CDR2: SNHLY, FYNNEI. V shed 6 bases and J shed 2 bases, with 11 bases lying between them. The CDR3 DNA follows: TGTGCCAGCAGCCACGGGATTACCTACGAGCAGTACGTC. This gives the protein CASSHGITYEQYV.